Below are 30 T cell receptor beta chains sequenced from a single sample in a study of T-cell reconstitution after alpha-beta-depleted transplantation in children. Preparation of the TCRbeta library involved a method that used unique molecular identifiers. Via MiXCR, TCRdb re-called the PCR reads, giving one row per CDR3 protein. The sample lists approximately 490,000 distinct CDR3 sequences, under 15% occurring once. The specimen comprised PBMCs from the stem cell graft donor, sampled from the stem cell graft. Receptors originate from a human donor who donated a stem cell graft to a child with combined immunodeficiency.

V gene TRBV12-3 or TRBV12-4 combines with J gene TRBJ2-3; D gene unclear. The CDR3 sequence is 14 residues long. The ends were cut back, 1 base at V and 6 bases at J, with 11 bases in the middle. The CDR3 sequence is CASSLGDSRDTQYF. CDR3 bases: TGTGCCAGCAGTTTAGGAGACTCCAGGGATACGCAGTATTTT.

This clonotype came up a few times. The chain joins TRBV20-1 to TRBJ2-6; 8 nucleotides align to TRBD1. V trimming: 3 bases; J trimming: 5 bases; junction bases outside the gene matches: 15. CDR1 is DFQATT and CDR2 is SNEGSKA in the germline V gene (reference sequence). This CDR3 region has 18 residues. The CDR3 is CSASSDRVYVPRANVLTF. The CDR3 bases are TGCAGTGCTAGTTCGGACAGGGTCTACGTCCCGAGGGCCAACGTCCTGACTTTC.

DNA for the CDR3: TGCGCCAGCAGCCAGGGCCAGACCTTGAACACTGAAGCTTTCTTT. Protein: CASSQGQTLNTEAFF. V usage is TRBV5-1 and J usage is TRBJ1-1; D is perhaps TRBD1 (5 bases). The length of the CDR3 is 15 residues. Germline-derived CDR1 and CDR2 are SGHRS and YFSETQ. Trimming shortened V by 4 bases and J by 0 bases, and 13 bases separated the two germline ends. The variable domain in full, with the rest retrieved from reference TRBV5-1 and TRBJ1-1, is KAGVTQTPRYLIKTRGQQVTLSCSPISGHRSVSWYQQTPGQGLQFLFEYFSETQRNKGNFPGRFSGRQFSNSRSEMNVSTLELGDSALYLCASSQGQTLNTEAFFGQGTRLTVV.

This clonotype was observed a few times. The chain combines TRBV4-2 with TRBJ1-4; 8 nucleotides line up with TRBD1. J was trimmed by 13 bases and V by 0 bases; bases with no gene match: 16. This CDR3 is 17 amino acids long. Germline V gives CDR1 LGHNA, CDR2 YNFKEQ. CDR3 sequence: CASSQDPLGQDNVGLFF. The CDR3 bases are TGTGCCAGCAGCCAAGATCCGCTGGGACAGGATAATGTGGGACTGTTTTTT.

The rearrangement links TRBV6-6 to TRBJ1-5, with unresolved D. Germline-derived CDR1 and CDR2 are MNHNY and SVGAGI (reference sequence). The length of the CDR3 is 13 residues. Trimming removed 7 bases from V and 7 bases from J, with 14 bases in between. The CDR3 DNA reads as TGTGCCAGCAATACAGAAAGAGGGCAGCCCCAGCATTTT. Its protein product is CASNTERGQPQHF.

This clonotype appeared many times. The gene calls are TRBV12-3 or TRBV12-4 and TRBJ2-5; 13 positions match TRBD2. V trimming: 6 bases; J trimming: 6 bases; junction bases outside the gene matches: 7. CDR3 size: 15 residues. The CDR3 nucleotides read TGTGCCAGCAGCCCGGGGACTAGCGGGGTAAAGACCCAGTACTTC. Its translation: CASSPGTSGVKTQYF.

V gene TRBV5-1 combines with J gene TRBJ2-3, with D possibly matching TRBD1 (5 bases). The CDR3 runs 15 residues. CDR1 is SGHRS and CDR2 is YFSETQ in the germline V gene. Trimming left V 0 bases short and J 4 bases short, with 12 bases between. The DNA of the CDR3 is TGCGCCAGCAGCTTGGCGCAGGGATTGCCAGATACGCAGTATTTT. It yields the protein CASSLAQGLPDTQYF.

This clonotype has at least ten counts. The chain has TRBV29-1 and TRBJ2-3; D is unresolved. The CDR3 is 11 amino acids. Trimming left V 7 bases short and J 4 bases short, with 9 bases between. The V gene's germline CDR1 is SQVTM and CDR2 ANQGSEA. The CDR3 sequence is CSARSSDTQYF. The CDR3 nucleotides read TGCAGCGCCCGATCCTCAGATACGCAGTATTTT.

This clonotype was seen at least ten times. The rearrangement joins TRBV7-3 to TRBJ2-1, with 8 positions matching TRBD1. CDR1 and CDR2 (germline): SGHTA, FQGTGA. The CDR3 has 15 amino acids. V shed 4 bases and J 4 bases; nucleotides not matched to a gene: 6. In DNA form, the CDR3 reads TGTGCCAGCAGCTCCGGCAGGGGGCTGTACAATGAGCAGTTCTTC. Protein product: CASSSGRGLYNEQFF. The full variable domain, completed using reference TRBV7-3 and TRBJ2-1, is GAGVSQTPSNKVTEKGKYVELRCDPISGHTALYWYRQSLGQGPEFLIYFQGTGAADDSGLPNDRFFAVRPEGSVSTLKIQRTERGDSAVYLCASSSGRGLYNEQFFGPGTRLTVL.

V gene TRBV7-8 combines with J gene TRBJ2-7; 7 bases map to TRBD1. V shed 1 base, J shed 7 bases, and the junction held 7 bases outside the gene matches. This CDR3 is built from 14 residues. Per germline, CDR1 SGHVS and CDR2 FQNEAQ. In nucleotides, the CDR3 is TGTGCCAGCAGCTTAGAAGGGTACAGGGGAGAGCAGTACTTC. Amino acids: CASSLEGYRGEQYF.

This clonotype was detected many times. The chain is built from TRBV12-3 or TRBV12-4 and TRBJ2-2; 7 bases are a match to TRBD2. J was trimmed by 1 base and V by 7 bases; bases with no gene match: 6. The CDR3 has 15 amino acids. The CDR3 region is CASTPASGNTGELFF. The CDR3 DNA reads as TGTGCCAGCACCCCGGCTAGCGGGAACACCGGGGAGCTGTTTTTT.

Ten or more counts support this clonotype. The rearrangement links TRBV24-1 to TRBJ2-1, with 10 positions matching TRBD2. The CDR3 spans 17 residues. CDR1 KGHDR and CDR2 SFDVKD come from the germline V gene. V gave up 4 bases and J gave up 8 bases; unmatched junction bases: 13. The CDR3 reads CATSDPSSSGRWDEQFF. CDR3 DNA sequence: TGTGCCACCAGTGACCCGTCGAGTAGCGGGAGGTGGGATGAGCAGTTCTTC.

This clonotype was observed once. This rearrangement joins TRBV24-1 to TRBJ2-2; D is unresolved. V was pared by 5 bases and J by 0 bases, with 12 bases between. The CDR3 extends over 16 amino acids. Germline V gives CDR1 KGHDR, CDR2 SFDVKD. The CDR3 DNA sequence: TGTGCCACCAGTGGGGCAGGAATTGCGAACACCGGGGAGCTGTTTTTT. Translation: CATSGAGIANTGELFF.

This clonotype was counted ten times or more. V is TRBV6-4 and J is TRBJ2-3; D possibly uses TRBD1 or TRBD2 (5 bases each). In germline, CDR1 is MRHNA, CDR2 SNTAGT. Between the trimmed V and J ends, which lost 3 bases and 2 bases, there was a span of 15 bases. The CDR3 extends over 16 amino acids. The chain's CDR3 is CASSDSQVGDTDTQYF. The CDR3 nucleotides are TGTGCCAGCAGTGATTCGCAGGTGGGGGACACAGATACGCAGTATTTT.

V and J are TRBV5-1 and TRBJ1-4; 8 bases line up with TRBD1. Germline V gene lookup returns CDR1 SGHRS and CDR2 YFSETQ. V dropped 5 bases and J dropped 8; count of bases not matched to a gene: 8. This CDR3 is built from 14 residues. Here the CDR3 reads CASSSPGGGEKLFF. DNA for the CDR3: TGCGCCAGCAGTTCCCCAGGGGGCGGGGAAAAACTGTTTTTT.

This rearrangement joins TRBV6-1 to TRBJ2-5; 12 bases line up with TRBD2. In germline, CDR1 is MNHNS, CDR2 SASEGT. The length of the CDR3 is 14 residues. Trimming removed 10 bases from V and 7 bases from J; junction bases left unmatched: 10. The CDR3 here is CATMTSGGSGTQYF. Written as DNA, the CDR3 is TGTGCCACCATGACTAGCGGGGGCTCCGGGACCCAGTACTTC.

This clonotype was counted between two and nine times. The chain uses TRBV11-2 and TRBJ2-3, with D perhaps matching TRBD1 or TRBD2 (6 bases each). V lost 2 bases and J lost 4, with 13 bases in between. Germline CDR1 is SGHAT and CDR2 is FQNNGV. This CDR3 comprises 15 residues. DNA of the CDR3: TGTGCCAGCAGCTTAAATGGGGGGCGGGCAGATACGCAGTATTTT. This encodes CASSLNGGRADTQYF.

In this sample, this clonotype turned up a few times. Relative to the germline gene, one junction end is altered; a read error may explain this. This chain uses TRBV20-1 with TRBJ2-1, with 13 bases matching TRBD2. The germline CDR1 and CDR2 sequences are DFQATT and SNEGSKA (reference sequence). The CDR3 contains 17 residues. Here the CDR3 reads CCARSWTSGSFNDEQFF. The CDR3 bases are TGCTGTGCTAGATCTTGGACTAGCGGGAGTTTTAACGATGAGCAGTTCTTC.

Notes on this clonotype: A much larger clone is a single base away; this may be a read error. This chain uses TRBV10-3 with TRBJ2-5; no clear D. CDR1 is ENHRY and CDR2 is SYGVKD in the germline V gene. The CDR3 runs to 14 residues. This CDR3 reads CAISESGFQGTQYF. In DNA form, the CDR3 reads TGTGCCATCAGTGAGTCGGGATTCCAAGGGACCCAGTACTTC.

This clonotype was seen repeatedly, ten times or more. This chain links TRBV12-3 or TRBV12-4 with TRBJ2-5; TRBD1 or TRBD2 may be the D gene (6 bases each). V was trimmed by 6 bases and J by 2 bases, leaving 16 bases between them. The CDR3 loop spans 15 amino acids. CDR3 sequence: CASSSGRGGQETQYF. Here the CDR3 DNA reads TGTGCCAGCAGCTCCGGCAGGGGAGGTCAAGAGACCCAGTACTTC.

This clonotype has a handful of counts. This chain links TRBV20-1 with TRBJ2-1; D may correspond to TRBD1 or TRBD2 (5 bases each). Per germline, CDR1 DFQATT and CDR2 SNEGSKA (reference sequence). V was trimmed by 3 bases and J by 4 bases, leaving 13 bases between them. The CDR3 runs 14 residues. The CDR3 protein is CSASGAKLYNEQFF. The CDR3 DNA is TGCAGTGCTAGCGGGGCTAAACTTTACAATGAGCAGTTCTTC.

This clonotype was seen many times. V usage is TRBV21-1 and J usage is TRBJ2-2. TRBV21-1 is a documented pseudogene. The CDR3 has 14 residues. CDR3 in DNA: TGTGCCAGCAGCAAAGGGGCTGACACCGGGGAGCTGTTTTTT. Amino acids: CASSKGADTGELFF.

The V and J genes are TRBV5-1 and TRBJ2-2, with D tentatively TRBD2 (6 bases). CDR1 and CDR2 from the germline V gene are SGHRS and YFSETQ. Deletions cut 2 bases from V and 0 bases from J, with 8 bases between. CDR3 length: 15 residues. The CDR3 sequence is CASSFRLANTGELFF. The DNA for the CDR3 is TGCGCCAGCAGCTTTAGACTAGCGAACACCGGGGAGCTGTTTTTT.

This clonotype was observed a few times. As DNA, the CDR3 is TGTGCCAGCAGCTTAGATTTTGGGCGGGGTGAGCAGTTCTTC. Its protein product is CASSLDFGRGEQFF. This chain joins TRBV7-2 and TRBJ2-1; a possible D gene is TRBD2 (6 bases). The V end lost 1 base, the J end lost 9 bases, and 13 bases lay between the germline ends. The CDR3 contains 14 residues. Per the germline V gene, CDR1 is SGHTA and CDR2 is FQGNSA.

This chain joins TRBV15 and TRBJ2-3, with TRBD1 identical over 9 bases. Trimming cost V 5 bases and J 2 bases; bases outside gene matches: 8. CDR3 length equals 16 residues. Germline CDR1 reads LNHNV; CDR2 reads YYDKDF (reference sequence). The CDR3 region has the DNA TGTGCCACCAGCGACCCCGGGACAGGGCCCACAGATACGCAGTATTTT. Protein: CATSDPGTGPTDTQYF.

The rearrangement links TRBV20-1 to TRBJ2-5, with 8 nucleotides matching TRBD2. Trimming took 4 bases from V and 5 from J; bases not matched to a gene: 18. CDR1 is DFQATT, CDR2 SNEGSKA, per germline (reference sequence). The CDR3 spans 17 residues. The DNA of the CDR3 is TGCAGTGCTACCCCGTCCGGGCGCGGGGGGCCTGGGGAGACCCAGTACTTC. Encoded protein: CSATPSGRGGPGETQYF.

This clonotype was detected only a few times. This sequence joins TRBV7-3 and TRBJ2-7; D might be TRBD1 or TRBD2, each matching 7 bases. Trimming pared 5 bases from V and 3 bases from J, leaving 23 bases between. This CDR3 contains 17 residues. CDR1 is SGHTA and CDR2 is FQGTGA in the germline V gene. CDR3 DNA sequence: TGTGCCAGCAGCCCCCCACAGGGGACTACCTCTAACTACGAGCAGTACTTC. Protein sequence: CASSPPQGTTSNYEQYF. Full variable domain (rest looked up from reference TRBV7-3 and TRBJ2-7): GAGVSQTPSNKVTEKGKYVELRCDPISGHTALYWYRQSLGQGPEFLIYFQGTGAADDSGLPNDRFFAVRPEGSVSTLKIQRTERGDSAVYLCASSPPQGTTSNYEQYFGPGTRLTVT.

This clonotype was recorded many times. The chain carries TRBV12-3 or TRBV12-4 and TRBJ2-2; 11 bases line up with TRBD2. The CDR3 spans 14 residues. V was clipped by 6 bases and J by 8 bases; unmatched bases: 5. CDR3 in amino acids: CASSPGLAVGELFF. CDR3 in DNA: TGTGCCAGCAGCCCGGGACTAGCGGTGGGGGAGCTGTTTTTT.

This clonotype has a handful of counts. This chain connects TRBV5-1 to TRBJ1-1; no reliable D call. The CDR3 is made up of 14 amino acids. Trimming took off 3 bases at V and 7 bases at J, with 16 bases between the two ends. CDR1 is SGHRS and CDR2 is YFSETQ in the germline V gene. In DNA, the CDR3 is TGCGCCAGCAGCTCGGAAGGAGGAATCGTTGAAGCTTTCTTT. The encoded protein is CASSSEGGIVEAFF. The full variable domain, its missing parts supplied by reference TRBV5-1 and TRBJ1-1, is KAGVTQTPRYLIKTRGQQVTLSCSPISGHRSVSWYQQTPGQGLQFLFEYFSETQRNKGNFPGRFSGRQFSNSRSEMNVSTLELGDSALYLCASSSEGGIVEAFFGQGTRLTVV.

This clonotype was observed many times. The chain is built from TRBV24-1 and TRBJ1-1; TRBD1 is a possible D gene (5 bases). Germline loops: CDR1 KGHDR, CDR2 SFDVKD. This CDR3 has 13 amino acids. The germline V and J ends were trimmed by 5 bases and 3 bases, with 9 bases remaining between them. This CDR3 reads CATSVGGDTEAFF. CDR3 coding DNA: TGTGCCACCAGTGTTGGGGGGGACACTGAAGCTTTCTTT.